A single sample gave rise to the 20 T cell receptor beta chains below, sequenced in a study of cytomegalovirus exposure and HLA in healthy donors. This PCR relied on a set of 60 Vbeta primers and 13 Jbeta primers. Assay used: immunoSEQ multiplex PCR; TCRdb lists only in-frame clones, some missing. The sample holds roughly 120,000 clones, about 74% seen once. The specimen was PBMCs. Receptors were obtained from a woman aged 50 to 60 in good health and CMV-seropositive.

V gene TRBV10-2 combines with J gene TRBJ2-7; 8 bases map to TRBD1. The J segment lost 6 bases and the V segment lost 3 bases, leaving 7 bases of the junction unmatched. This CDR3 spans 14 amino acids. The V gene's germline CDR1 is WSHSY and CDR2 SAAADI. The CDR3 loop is CASSDFPRGLEQYF. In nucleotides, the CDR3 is TGCGCCAGCAGTGATTTCCCCAGGGGGCTCGAGCAGTACTTC.

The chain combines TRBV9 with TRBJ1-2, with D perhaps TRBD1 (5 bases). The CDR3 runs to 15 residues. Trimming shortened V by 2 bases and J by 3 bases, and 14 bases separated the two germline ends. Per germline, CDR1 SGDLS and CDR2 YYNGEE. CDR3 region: CASSVQGAAYYGYTF. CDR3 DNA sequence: TGTGCCAGCAGCGTTCAGGGTGCAGCGTACTATGGCTACACCTTC.

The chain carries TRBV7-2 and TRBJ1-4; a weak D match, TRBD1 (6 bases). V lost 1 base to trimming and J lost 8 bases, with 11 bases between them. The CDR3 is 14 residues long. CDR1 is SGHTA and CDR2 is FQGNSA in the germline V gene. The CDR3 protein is CASSLGRGSEKLFF. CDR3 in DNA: TGTGCCAGCAGCTTAGGCAGGGGTAGCGAAAAACTGTTTTTT.

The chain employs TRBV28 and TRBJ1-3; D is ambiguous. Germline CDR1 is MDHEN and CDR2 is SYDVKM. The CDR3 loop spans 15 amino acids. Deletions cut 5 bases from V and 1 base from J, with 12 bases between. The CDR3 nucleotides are TGTGCCAGCAGTCGCCCACCAGGATCTGGAAACACCATATATTTT. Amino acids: CASSRPPGSGNTIYF. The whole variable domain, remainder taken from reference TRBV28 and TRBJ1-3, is DVKVTQSSRYLVKRTGEKVFLECVQDMDHENMFWYRQDPGLGLRLIYFSYDVKMKEKGDIPEGYSVSREKKERFSLILESASTNQTSMYLCASSRPPGSGNTIYFGEGSWLTVV.

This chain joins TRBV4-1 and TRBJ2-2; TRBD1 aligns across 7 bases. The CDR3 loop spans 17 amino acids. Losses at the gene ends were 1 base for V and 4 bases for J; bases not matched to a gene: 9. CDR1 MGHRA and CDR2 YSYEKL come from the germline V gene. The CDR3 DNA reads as TGCGCCAGCAGCCAAGTCCTAGGACAGGCGGCCACCGGGGAGCTGTTTTTT. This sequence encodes CASSQVLGQAATGELFF.

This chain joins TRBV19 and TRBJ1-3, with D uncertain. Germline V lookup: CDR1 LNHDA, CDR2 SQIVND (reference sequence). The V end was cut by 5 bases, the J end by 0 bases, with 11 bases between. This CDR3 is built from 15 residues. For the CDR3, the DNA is TGTGCCAGTAGTCAGGACTACCGCTCTGGAAACACCATATATTTT. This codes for CASSQDYRSGNTIYF.

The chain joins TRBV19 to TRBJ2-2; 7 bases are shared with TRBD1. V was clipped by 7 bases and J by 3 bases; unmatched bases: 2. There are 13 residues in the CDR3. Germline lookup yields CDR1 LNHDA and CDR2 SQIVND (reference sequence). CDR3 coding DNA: TGTGCCAGTACACAGGGGTACACCGGGGAGCTGTTTTTT. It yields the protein CASTQGYTGELFF.

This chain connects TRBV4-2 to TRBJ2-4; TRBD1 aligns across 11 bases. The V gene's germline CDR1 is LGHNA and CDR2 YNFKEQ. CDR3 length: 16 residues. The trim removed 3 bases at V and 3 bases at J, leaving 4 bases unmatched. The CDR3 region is CASSQTGTGGKNIQYF. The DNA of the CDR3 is TGTGCCAGCAGCCAGACCGGGACAGGGGGCAAAAACATTCAGTACTTC.

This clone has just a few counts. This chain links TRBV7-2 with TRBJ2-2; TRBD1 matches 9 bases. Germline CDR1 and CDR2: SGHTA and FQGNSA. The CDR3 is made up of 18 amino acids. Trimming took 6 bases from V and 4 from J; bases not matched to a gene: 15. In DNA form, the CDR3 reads TGTGCCAGCAGTCTGGCGTCCGCGGGACAGGGCCGCACCGGGGAGCTGTTTTTT. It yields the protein CASSLASAGQGRTGELFF.

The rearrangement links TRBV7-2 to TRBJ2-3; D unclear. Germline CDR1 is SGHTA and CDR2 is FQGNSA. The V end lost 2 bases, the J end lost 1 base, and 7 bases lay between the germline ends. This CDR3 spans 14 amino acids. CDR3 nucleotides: TGTGCCAGCAGCTTAATGGGCGGCACAGATACGCAGTATTTT. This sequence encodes CASSLMGGTDTQYF.

DNA for the CDR3: TGTGCCAGCAGTTTTTACAGGGGAGCCACTGAAGCTTTCTTT. Translated, it gives CASSFYRGATEAFF. The chain has TRBV2 and TRBJ1-1; 7 nucleotides line up with TRBD1. The CDR3 has 14 residues. J lost 4 bases, V lost 5 bases, and 7 bases had no gene match. CDR1 is SNHLY, CDR2 FYNNEI, per germline.

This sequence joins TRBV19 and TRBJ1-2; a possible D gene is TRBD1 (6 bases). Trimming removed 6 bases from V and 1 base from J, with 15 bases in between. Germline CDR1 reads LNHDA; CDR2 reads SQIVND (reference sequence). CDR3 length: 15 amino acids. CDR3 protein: CASSFNTRGNYGYTF. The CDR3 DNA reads TGTGCCAGTAGCTTTAACACCAGGGGTAACTATGGCTACACCTTC.

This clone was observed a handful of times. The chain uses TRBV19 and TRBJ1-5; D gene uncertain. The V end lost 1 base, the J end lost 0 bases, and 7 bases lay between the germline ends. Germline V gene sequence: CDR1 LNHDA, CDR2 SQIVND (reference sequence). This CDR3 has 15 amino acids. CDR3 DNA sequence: TGTGCCAGTAGTATAGTAGGCGGTAGCAATCAGCCCCAGCATTTT. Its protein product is CASSIVGGSNQPQHF. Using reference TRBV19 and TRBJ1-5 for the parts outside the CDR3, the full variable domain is DGGITQSPKYLFRKEGQNVTLSCEQNLNHDAMYWYRQDPGQGLRLIYYSQIVNDFQKGDIAEGYSVSREKKESFPLTVTSAQKNPTAFYLCASSIVGGSNQPQHFGDGTRLSIL.

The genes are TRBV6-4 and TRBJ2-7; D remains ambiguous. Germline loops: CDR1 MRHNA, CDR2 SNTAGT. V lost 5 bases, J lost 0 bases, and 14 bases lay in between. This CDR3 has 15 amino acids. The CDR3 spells CASSMTAEVSYEQYF. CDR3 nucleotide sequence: TGTGCCAGCAGTATGACGGCAGAGGTCTCCTACGAGCAGTACTTC.

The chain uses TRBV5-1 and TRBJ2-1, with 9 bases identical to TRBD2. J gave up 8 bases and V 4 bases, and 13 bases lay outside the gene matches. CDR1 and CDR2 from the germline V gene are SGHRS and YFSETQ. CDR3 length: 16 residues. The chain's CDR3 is CASSPGLASSLHEQFF. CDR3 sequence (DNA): TGCGCCAGCAGCCCGGGACTAGCCTCCTCCCTCCATGAGCAGTTCTTC.

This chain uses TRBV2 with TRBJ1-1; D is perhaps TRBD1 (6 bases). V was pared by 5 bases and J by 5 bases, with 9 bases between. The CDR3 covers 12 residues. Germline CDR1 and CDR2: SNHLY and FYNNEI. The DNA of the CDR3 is TGTGCCAGCAGTCTCAGGGGTACTGAAGCTTTCTTT. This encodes CASSLRGTEAFF.

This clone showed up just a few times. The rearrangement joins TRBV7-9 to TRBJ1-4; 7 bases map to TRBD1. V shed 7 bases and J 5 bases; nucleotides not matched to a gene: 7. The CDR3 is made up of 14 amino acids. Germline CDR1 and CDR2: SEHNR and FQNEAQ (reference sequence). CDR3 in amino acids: CASTNRGPNEKLFF. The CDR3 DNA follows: TGTGCCAGCACAAACAGGGGCCCCAATGAAAAACTGTTTTTT.

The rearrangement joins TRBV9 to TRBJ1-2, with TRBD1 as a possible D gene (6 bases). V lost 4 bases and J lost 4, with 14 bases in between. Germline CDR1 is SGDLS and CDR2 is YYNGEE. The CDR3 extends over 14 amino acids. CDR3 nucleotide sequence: TGTGCCAGCAGCCCCCGGGGAGGGGGCTATGGCTACACCTTC. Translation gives CASSPRGGGYGYTF. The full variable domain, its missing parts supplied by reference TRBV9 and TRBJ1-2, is DSGVTQTPKHLITATGQRVTLRCSPRSGDLSVYWYQQSLDQGLQFLIQYYNGEERAKGNILERFSAQQFPDLHSELNLSSLELGDSALYFCASSPRGGGYGYTFGSGTRLTVV.

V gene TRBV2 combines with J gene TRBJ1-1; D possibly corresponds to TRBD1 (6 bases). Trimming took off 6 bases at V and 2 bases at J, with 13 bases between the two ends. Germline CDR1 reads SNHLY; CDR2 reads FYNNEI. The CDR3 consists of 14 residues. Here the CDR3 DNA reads TGTGCCAGCAGGACCGGGACACTAAACACTGAAGCTTTCTTT. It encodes CASRTGTLNTEAFF. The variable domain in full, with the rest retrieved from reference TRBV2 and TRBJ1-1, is EPEVTQTPSHQVTQMGQEVILRCVPISNHLYFYWYRQILGQKVEFLVSFYNNEISEKSEIFDDQFSVERPDGSNFTLKIRSTKLEDSAMYFCASRTGTLNTEAFFGQGTRLTVV.

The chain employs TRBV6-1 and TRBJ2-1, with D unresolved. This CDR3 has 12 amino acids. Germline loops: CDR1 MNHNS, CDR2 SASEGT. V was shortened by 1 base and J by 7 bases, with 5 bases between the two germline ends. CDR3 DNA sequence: TGTGCCAGCAGTGAAGGCGAGAATGAGCAGTTCTTC. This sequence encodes CASSEGENEQFF.